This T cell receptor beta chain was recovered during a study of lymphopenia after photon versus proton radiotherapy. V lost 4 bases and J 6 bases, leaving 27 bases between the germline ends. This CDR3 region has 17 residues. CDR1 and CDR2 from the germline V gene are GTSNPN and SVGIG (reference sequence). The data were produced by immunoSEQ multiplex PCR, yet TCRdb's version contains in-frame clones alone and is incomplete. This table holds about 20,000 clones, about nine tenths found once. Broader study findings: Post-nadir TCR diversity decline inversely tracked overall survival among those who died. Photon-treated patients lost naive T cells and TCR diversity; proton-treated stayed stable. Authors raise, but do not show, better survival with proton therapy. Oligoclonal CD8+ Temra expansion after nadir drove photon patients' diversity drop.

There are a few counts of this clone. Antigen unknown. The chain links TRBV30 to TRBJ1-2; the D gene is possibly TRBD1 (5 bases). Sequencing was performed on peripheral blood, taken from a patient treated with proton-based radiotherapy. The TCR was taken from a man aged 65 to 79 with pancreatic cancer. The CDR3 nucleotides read TGTGCCTGGACCCGGACATTCCCAGGAACCCTTCGAAATGGCTACACCTTC. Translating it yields CAWTRTFPGTLRNGYTF.